This T cell receptor beta chain is from a study of blood T cell repertoires in COVID-19. Overall study: In each case, the material was cDNA or gDNA derived from T cells, B-cell-depleted T cells, or PBMCs.

Germline-derived CDR1 and CDR2 are SGHTA and FQGNSA. The CDR3 is 13 amino acids. V shed 6 bases and J shed 3 bases, with 12 bases lying between them. This table comes from immunoSEQ multiplex PCR, and its TCRdb copy is limited to in-frame clones, with some not included. In the table there are approximately 220,000 clones, approximately 83% of which are singletons. The TCR comes from a woman between 35 and 50 years old with active or convalescent COVID-19. The sample comprised peripheral blood. The chain carries TRBV7-2 and TRBJ2-7; TRBD1 might be the D (5 bases). The CDR3: CASRSSGNYEQYF. CDR3 nucleotide sequence: TGTGCCAGCAGAAGCTCAGGGAACTACGAGCAGTACTTC.